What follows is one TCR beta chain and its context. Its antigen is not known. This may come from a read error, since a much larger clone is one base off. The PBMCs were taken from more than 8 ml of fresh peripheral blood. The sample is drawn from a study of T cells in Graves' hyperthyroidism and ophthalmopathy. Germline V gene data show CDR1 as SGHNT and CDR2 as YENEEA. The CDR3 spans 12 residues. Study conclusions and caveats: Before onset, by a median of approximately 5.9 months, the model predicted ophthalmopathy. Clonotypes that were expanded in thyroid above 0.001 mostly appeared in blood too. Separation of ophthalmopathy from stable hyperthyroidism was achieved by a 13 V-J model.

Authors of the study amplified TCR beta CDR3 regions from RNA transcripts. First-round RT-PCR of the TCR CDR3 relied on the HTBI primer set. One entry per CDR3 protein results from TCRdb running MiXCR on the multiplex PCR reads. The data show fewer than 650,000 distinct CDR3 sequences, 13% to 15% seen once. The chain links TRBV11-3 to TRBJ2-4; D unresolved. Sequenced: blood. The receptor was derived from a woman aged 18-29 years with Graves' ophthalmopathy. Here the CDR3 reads CANSLESLIQYF. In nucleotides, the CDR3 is TGTGCCAACAGCTTAGAGAGTTTGATTCAGTACTTC.